This T cell receptor beta chain emerged from a study of blood T cell repertoires in COVID-19. Generated by immunoSEQ multiplex PCR, the TCRdb table keeps only in-frame clones and is missing some. The table has roughly 96,000 clones, approximately 81% seen once. V shed 5 bases and J shed 0 bases, with 10 bases lying between them. This CDR3 is built from 14 residues. CDR1 and CDR2 from the germline V gene are SGHNT and YENEEA. This chain links TRBV11-3 with TRBJ2-5, with a possible D match to TRBD1 (5 bases). The source is a man aged 60 to 69 with acute or convalescent COVID-19. The sequencing sample was made of peripheral blood. CDR3 bases: TGTGCCAGCAGCACTGTGACAGACCAAGAGACCCAGTACTTC. It translates to CASSTVTDQETQYF.